The 14 T cell receptor beta chains in this list originate from one sample, sequenced in a study of blood T cells in healthy people across ages. Next came a second PCR, run for about 6 to 12 cycles, which used a sample-barcoded 5' primer along with a J-beta primer mix. TCRdb ran MiXCR on the 5' RACE reads and lists one entry per CDR3 protein. Of around 1.5 million distinct CDR3 sequences in the sample, about 32% were seen once. The sample taken for sequencing was blood. These receptors originate from a woman aged 30 to 39 in good health.

This chain links TRBV20-1 with TRBJ2-3, with D perhaps assigned TRBD1 or TRBD2 (5 bases each). The germline CDR1 and CDR2 sequences are DFQATT and SNEGSKA (reference sequence). This CDR3 has 15 amino acids. V was shortened by 3 bases and J by 0 bases, with 13 bases between the two germline ends. In DNA form, the CDR3 reads TGCAGTGCTAGGAGGGACGGCAGTAGCACAGATACGCAGTATTTT. Protein: CSARRDGSSTDTQYF.

A few counts support this clonotype. This chain connects TRBV7-2 to TRBJ2-1; 8 bases line up with TRBD2. The V and J ends lost 2 bases and 4 bases, in that order; junction bases with no gene match: 7. The CDR3 spans 16 residues. The germline V gene encodes CDR1 SGHTA and CDR2 FQGNSA. CDR3 in amino acids: CASSLTGGPWYNEQFF. CDR3 bases: TGTGCCAGCAGCTTAACGGGAGGGCCGTGGTACAATGAGCAGTTCTTC.

The chain couples TRBV6-1 to TRBJ2-5; the match to TRBD1 covers 7 bases. This CDR3 is built from 12 residues. Germline trimming cut 8 bases from V and 6 bases from J; bases unmatched to any gene: 6. CDR1 is MNHNS, CDR2 SASEGT, per germline. DNA for the CDR3: TGTGCCAGCCTACAGGGGTGGAAGACCCAGTACTTC. Its translation: CASLQGWKTQYF.

This clonotype was seen a handful of times. The chain employs TRBV3-1 and TRBJ2-7; no reliable D call. CDR1 and CDR2 from the germline V gene are LGHDT and YNNKEL (reference sequence). V was clipped by 0 bases and J by 6 bases, with 12 bases between them. CDR3 length: 14 amino acids. DNA for the CDR3: TGTGCCAGCAGCCAAGATACGGTTTCGGGCGAGCAGTACTTC. Translation gives CASSQDTVSGEQYF.

This clonotype has a handful of counts. The V and J genes are TRBV23-1 and TRBJ2-3; D remains unclear. TRBV23-1 is known as an ORF, though its function is uncertain. This CDR3 region has 15 residues. Deletions cut 4 bases from V and 3 bases from J, with 14 bases between. This CDR3 is CASSPPQLGTDTQYF. CDR3 in DNA: TGCGCCAGCAGTCCACCGCAACTCGGAACAGATACGCAGTATTTT.

This clonotype was detected only a few times. The CDR3 DNA reads TGCAGTGCTCCTCGCTGGACTAGCGGGCTGTACAACTACGAGCAGTACTTC. Translating it yields CSAPRWTSGLYNYEQYF. The chain is built from TRBV20-1 and TRBJ2-7; 11 nucleotides align to TRBD2. The CDR3 extends over 17 amino acids. Trimming removed 5 bases from V and 3 bases from J; junction bases left unmatched: 15. Germline V gene lookup returns CDR1 DFQATT and CDR2 SNEGSKA (reference sequence).

The J gene is TRBJ2-3, the V gene TRBV6-2 or TRBV6-3, with TRBD2 matching over 11 bases. The length of the CDR3 is 17 residues. The germline V gene encodes CDR1 MNHEY and CDR2 SVGEGT. J gave up 8 bases and V 5 bases, and 15 bases lay outside the gene matches. The CDR3 region has the DNA TGTGCCAGCAGTCCAGGCCAGGCTAGCGGGGGGAGGGGTACGCAGTATTTT. It is translated as CASSPGQASGGRGTQYF.

Ten or more counts support this clonotype. The CDR3 protein is CSSRTGSSTDTQYF. In DNA form, the CDR3 reads TGCAGCTCGAGGACTGGCTCTAGCACAGATACGCAGTATTTT. This sequence joins TRBV29-1 and TRBJ2-3; D perhaps matches TRBD2 (5 bases). The CDR3 is made up of 14 amino acids. Germline CDR1 reads SQVTM; CDR2 reads ANQGSEA. Deletions cut 8 bases from V and 0 bases from J, with 15 bases between.

On this clonotype: One end of the junction is discordant with germline, which a read error may explain. The rearrangement joins TRBV4-1 to TRBJ1-4; the match to TRBD1 covers 9 bases. The CDR3 spans 13 residues. Germline V CDR1 and CDR2: MGHRA, YSYEKL. The CDR3 reads CASGQGMGENLFF. The CDR3 region has the DNA TGCGCCAGCGGACAGGGGATGGGTGAAAACCTGTTTTTT.

The chain is built from TRBV6-5 and TRBJ1-5; 7 bases are shared with TRBD1. The CDR3 spans 14 residues. Germline V gene sequence: CDR1 MNHEY, CDR2 SVGAGI. Trimming at V came to 5 bases and at J to 3 bases, leaving 4 bases not matched to a gene. DNA of the CDR3: TGTGCCAGCAGTCACGGACAGGACAATCAGCCCCAGCATTTT. Translating gives CASSHGQDNQPQHF.

The chain joins TRBV3-1 to TRBJ2-3; 9 positions match TRBD2. With 2 bases clipped from V and 7 bases from J, the junction kept 4 bases outside the gene matches. Germline V gene sequence: CDR1 LGHDT, CDR2 YNNKEL (reference sequence). The CDR3 has 14 residues. The CDR3 sequence: CASSQLAGENTQYF. The CDR3 DNA is TGTGCCAGCAGCCAATTAGCGGGAGAGAATACGCAGTATTTT.

The genes are TRBV2 and TRBJ2-7, with 8 bases matching TRBD1. Trimming at V came to 6 bases and at J to 3 bases, leaving 7 bases not matched to a gene. Germline V gene lookup returns CDR1 SNHLY and CDR2 FYNNEI. This CDR3 comprises 14 residues. CDR3 DNA sequence: TGTGCCAGCAGGGGCCGGACAGGGCGCTACGAGCAGTACTTC. Protein sequence: CASRGRTGRYEQYF.

This clonotype was found a few times. The V and J genes are TRBV15 and TRBJ2-7; tentative D call: TRBD2 (5 bases). Germline CDR1 is LNHNV and CDR2 is YYDKDF (reference sequence). This CDR3 is built from 13 residues. V gave up 7 bases and J gave up 1 base, with 11 bases separating them. Here the CDR3 reads CATKARGSYEQYF. CDR3 sequence (DNA): TGTGCCACCAAGGCAAGAGGGTCCTACGAGCAGTACTTC.

The chain joins TRBV6-1 to TRBJ2-5, with D possibly TRBD2 on 5 matching bases. The V end was cut by 0 bases, the J end by 5 bases, with 16 bases between. Looked up from germline, CDR1 is MNHNS and CDR2 is SASEGT. CDR3 size: 16 residues. The CDR3 loop is CASSEAGEGLGETQYF. The CDR3 nucleotides read TGTGCCAGCAGTGAAGCAGGAGAGGGTTTGGGGGAGACCCAGTACTTC.